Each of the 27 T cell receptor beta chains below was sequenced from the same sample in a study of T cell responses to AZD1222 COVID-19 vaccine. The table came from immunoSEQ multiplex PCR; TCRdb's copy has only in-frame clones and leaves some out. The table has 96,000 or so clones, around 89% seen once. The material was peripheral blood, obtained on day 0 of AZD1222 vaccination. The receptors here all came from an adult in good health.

CDR3 sequence reads: CATSRVRGGSYNEQFF. As DNA, the CDR3 is TGTGCCACCAGCAGAGTGCGGGGGGGCTCCTACAATGAGCAGTTCTTC. The genes are TRBV15 and TRBJ2-1; 9 positions agree with TRBD2. CDR3 length equals 16 residues. Trimming cost V 1 base and J 0 bases; bases outside gene matches: 1. CDR1 and CDR2 (germline): LNHNV, YYDKDF (reference sequence).

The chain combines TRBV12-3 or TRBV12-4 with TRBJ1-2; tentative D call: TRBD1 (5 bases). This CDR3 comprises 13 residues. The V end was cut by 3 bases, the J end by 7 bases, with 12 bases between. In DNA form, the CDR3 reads TGTGCCAGCAGTTTCTCGGGGGTATCTGGCTACACCTTC. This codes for CASSFSGVSGYTF.

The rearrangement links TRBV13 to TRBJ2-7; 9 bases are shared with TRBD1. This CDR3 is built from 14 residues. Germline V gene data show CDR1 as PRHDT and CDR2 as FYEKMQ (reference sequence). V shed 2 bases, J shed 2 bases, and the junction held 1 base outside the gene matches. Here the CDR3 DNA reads TGTGCCAGCAGCTTACGACAGGGGGCCTACGAGCAGTACTTC. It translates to CASSLRQGAYEQYF.

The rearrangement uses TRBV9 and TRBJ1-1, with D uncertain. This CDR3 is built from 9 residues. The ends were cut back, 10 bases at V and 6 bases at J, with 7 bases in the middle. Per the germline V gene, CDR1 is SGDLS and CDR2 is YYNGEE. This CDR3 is CAPWAEAFF. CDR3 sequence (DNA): TGTGCCCCCTGGGCTGAAGCTTTCTTT.

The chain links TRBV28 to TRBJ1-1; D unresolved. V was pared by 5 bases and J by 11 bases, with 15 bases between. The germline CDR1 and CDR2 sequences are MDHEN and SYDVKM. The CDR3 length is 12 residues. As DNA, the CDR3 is TGTGCCAGCAGTCCCCCGACCGAGAAGGCTTTCTTT. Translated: CASSPPTEKAFF.

In nucleotides, the CDR3 is TGTGCCAGCAGCTTAAACGTCCAGGGATATGAGCAGTTCTTC. The encoded protein is CASSLNVQGYEQFF. The V call is TRBV7-3, the J call TRBJ2-1, with D maybe TRBD1 (5 bases). This CDR3 is built from 14 residues. The germline V gene encodes CDR1 SGHTA and CDR2 FQGTGA. With 1 base removed from V and 8 bases from J, the gap between germline ends came to 12 bases.

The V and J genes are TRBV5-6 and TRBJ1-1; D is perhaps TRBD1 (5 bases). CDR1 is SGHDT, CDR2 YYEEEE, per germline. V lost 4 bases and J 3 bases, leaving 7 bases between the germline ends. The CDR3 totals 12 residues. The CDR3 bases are TGTGCCAGCAGCCGGGGGGACACTGAAGCTTTCTTT. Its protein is CASSRGDTEAFF.

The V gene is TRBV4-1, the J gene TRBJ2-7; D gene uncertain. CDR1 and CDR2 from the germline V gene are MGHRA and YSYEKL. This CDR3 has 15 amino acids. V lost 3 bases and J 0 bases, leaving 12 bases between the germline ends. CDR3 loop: CASSHLDGASYEQYF. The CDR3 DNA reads TGCGCCAGCAGCCACCTTGACGGAGCCTCCTACGAGCAGTACTTC.

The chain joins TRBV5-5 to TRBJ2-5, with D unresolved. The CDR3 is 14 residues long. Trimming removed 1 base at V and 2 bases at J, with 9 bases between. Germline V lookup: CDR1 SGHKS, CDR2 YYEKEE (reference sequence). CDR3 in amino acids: CASSLTGIQETQYF. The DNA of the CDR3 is TGTGCCAGCAGCTTGACTGGGATTCAAGAGACCCAGTACTTC.

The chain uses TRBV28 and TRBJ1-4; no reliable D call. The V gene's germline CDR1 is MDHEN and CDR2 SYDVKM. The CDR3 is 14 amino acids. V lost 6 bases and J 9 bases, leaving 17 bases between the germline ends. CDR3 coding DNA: TGTGCCAGCAGGGAGACAAGCGAATATAAAAAACTGTTTTTT. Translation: CASRETSEYKKLFF.

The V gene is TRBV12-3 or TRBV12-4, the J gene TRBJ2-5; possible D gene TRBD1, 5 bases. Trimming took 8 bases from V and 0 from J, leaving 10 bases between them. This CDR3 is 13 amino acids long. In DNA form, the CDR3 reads TGTGCCAGCCGCGACAGCGACCAAGAGACCCAGTACTTC. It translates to CASRDSDQETQYF.

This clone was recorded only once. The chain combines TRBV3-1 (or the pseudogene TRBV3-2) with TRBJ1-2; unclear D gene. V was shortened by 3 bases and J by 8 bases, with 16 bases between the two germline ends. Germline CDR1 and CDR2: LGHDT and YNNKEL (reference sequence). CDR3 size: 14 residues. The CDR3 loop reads CASSHEPHTKGYTF. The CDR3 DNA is TGTGCCAGCAGCCACGAGCCACACACGAAGGGCTACACCTTC.

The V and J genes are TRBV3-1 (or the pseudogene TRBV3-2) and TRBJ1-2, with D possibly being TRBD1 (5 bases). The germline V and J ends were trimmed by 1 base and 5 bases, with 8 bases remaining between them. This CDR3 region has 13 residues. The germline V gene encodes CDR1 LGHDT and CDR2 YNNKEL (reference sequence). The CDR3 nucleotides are TGTGCCAGCAGCCAAGCTAGGGGTTATGGCTACACCTTC. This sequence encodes CASSQARGYGYTF.

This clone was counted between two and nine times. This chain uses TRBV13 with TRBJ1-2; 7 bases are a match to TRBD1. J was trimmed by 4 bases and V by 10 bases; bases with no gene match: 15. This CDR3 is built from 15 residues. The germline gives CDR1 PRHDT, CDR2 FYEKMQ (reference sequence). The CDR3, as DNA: TGTGCCACCAAGAAAGGGGGCATTTCTATCTATGGCTACACCTTC. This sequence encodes CATKKGGISIYGYTF.

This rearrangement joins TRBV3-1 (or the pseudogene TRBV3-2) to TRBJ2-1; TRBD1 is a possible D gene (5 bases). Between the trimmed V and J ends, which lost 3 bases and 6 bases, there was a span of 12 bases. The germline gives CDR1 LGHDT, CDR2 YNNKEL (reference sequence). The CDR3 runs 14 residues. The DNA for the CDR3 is TGTGCCAGCAGCCACCTCGACAGTTTCAATGAGCAGTTCTTC. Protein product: CASSHLDSFNEQFF.

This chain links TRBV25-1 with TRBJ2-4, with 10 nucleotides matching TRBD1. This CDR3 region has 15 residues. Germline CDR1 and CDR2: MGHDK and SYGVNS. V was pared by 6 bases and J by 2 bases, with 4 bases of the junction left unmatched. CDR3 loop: CASSPGQGTKNIQYF. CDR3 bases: TGTGCCAGCAGCCCGGGACAGGGGACCAAAAACATTCAGTACTTC.

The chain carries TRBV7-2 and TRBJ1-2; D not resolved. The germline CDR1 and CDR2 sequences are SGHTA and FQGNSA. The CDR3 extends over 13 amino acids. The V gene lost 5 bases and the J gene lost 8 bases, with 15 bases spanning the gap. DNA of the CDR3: TGTGCCAGCAGCCCCTATCGCGGGGAGGGCTACACCTTC. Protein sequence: CASSPYRGEGYTF.

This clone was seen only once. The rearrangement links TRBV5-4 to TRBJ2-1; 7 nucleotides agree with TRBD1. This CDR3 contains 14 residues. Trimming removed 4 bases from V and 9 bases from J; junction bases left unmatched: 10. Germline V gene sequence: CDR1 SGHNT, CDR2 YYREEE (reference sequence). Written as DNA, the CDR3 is TGTGCCAGCAGCCGCGACAGGGTGCAGGGTGAGCAGTTCTTC. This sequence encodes CASSRDRVQGEQFF. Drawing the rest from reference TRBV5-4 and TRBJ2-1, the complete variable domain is ETGVTQSPTHLIKTRGQQVTLRCSSQSGHNTVSWYQQALGQGPQFIFQYYREEENGRGNFPPRFSGLQFPNYSSELNVNALELDDSALYLCASSRDRVQGEQFFGPGTRLTVL.

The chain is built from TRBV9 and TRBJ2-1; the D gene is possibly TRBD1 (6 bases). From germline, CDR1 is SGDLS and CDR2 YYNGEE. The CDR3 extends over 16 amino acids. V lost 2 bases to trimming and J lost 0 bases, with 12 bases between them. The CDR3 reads CASSVEDRSSYNEQFF. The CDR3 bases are TGTGCCAGCAGCGTCGAGGACAGAAGCTCCTACAATGAGCAGTTCTTC.

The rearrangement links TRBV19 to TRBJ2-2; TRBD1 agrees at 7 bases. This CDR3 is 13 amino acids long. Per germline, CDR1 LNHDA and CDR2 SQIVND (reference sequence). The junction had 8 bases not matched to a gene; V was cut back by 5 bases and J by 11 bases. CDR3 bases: TGTGCCAGTAGTCTACAGGACAGGAGAGAGCTGTTTTTT. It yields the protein CASSLQDRRELFF.

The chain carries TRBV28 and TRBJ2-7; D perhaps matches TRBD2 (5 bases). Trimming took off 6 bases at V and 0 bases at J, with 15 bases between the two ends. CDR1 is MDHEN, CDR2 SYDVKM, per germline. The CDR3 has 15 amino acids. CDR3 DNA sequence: TGTGCCAGCAGCCCTTGGACTGCGAGCTCCTACGAGCAGTACTTC. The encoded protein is CASSPWTASSYEQYF.

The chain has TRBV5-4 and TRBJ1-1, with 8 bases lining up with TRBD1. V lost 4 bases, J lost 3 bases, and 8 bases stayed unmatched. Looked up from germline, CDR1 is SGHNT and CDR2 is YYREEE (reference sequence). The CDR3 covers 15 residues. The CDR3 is CASSGKDREDTEAFF. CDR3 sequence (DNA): TGTGCCAGCAGCGGAAAGGACAGGGAGGACACTGAAGCTTTCTTT.

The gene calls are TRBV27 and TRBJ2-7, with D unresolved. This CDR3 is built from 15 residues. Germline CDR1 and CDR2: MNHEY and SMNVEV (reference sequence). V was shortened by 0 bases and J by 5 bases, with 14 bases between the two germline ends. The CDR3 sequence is CASSLSQRFKDEQYF. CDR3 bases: TGTGCCAGCAGTTTATCGCAGCGATTCAAAGACGAGCAGTACTTC.

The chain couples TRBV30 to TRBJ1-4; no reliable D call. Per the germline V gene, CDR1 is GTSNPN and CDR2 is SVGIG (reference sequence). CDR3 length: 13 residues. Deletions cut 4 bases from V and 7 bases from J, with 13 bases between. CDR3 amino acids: CAWNRGRSEKLFF. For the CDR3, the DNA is TGTGCCTGGAATCGAGGCCGGAGTGAAAAACTGTTTTTT. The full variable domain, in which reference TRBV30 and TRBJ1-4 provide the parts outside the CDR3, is SQTIHQWPATLVQPVGSPLSLECTVEGTSNPNLYWYRQAAGRGLQLLFYSVGIGQISSEVPQNLSASRPQDRQFILSSKKLLLSDSGFYLCAWNRGRSEKLFFGSGTQLSVL.

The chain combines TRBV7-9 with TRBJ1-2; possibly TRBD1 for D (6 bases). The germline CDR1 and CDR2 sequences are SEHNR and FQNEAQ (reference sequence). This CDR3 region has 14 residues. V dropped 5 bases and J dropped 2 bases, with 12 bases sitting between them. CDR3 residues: CASSPADRNYGYTF. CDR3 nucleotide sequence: TGTGCCAGCAGCCCGGCAGACAGGAACTATGGCTACACCTTC.

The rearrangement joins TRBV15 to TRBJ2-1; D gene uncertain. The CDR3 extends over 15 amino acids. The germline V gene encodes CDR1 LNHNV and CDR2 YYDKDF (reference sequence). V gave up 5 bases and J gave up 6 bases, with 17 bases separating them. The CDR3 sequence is CATSARSSRFNEQFF. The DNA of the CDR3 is TGTGCCACCAGCGCCCGATCATCCCGATTCAATGAGCAGTTCTTC.

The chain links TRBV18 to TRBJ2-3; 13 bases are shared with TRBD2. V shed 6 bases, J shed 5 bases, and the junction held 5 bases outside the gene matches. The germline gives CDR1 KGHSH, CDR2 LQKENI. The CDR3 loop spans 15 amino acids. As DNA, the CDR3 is TGTGCCAGCTCGGTACTAGCGGGGGGGCAAGATACGCAGTATTTT. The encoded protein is CASSVLAGGQDTQYF.